One sample yielded the 27 T cell receptor beta chains listed below, sequenced in a study of OX40 agonist ivuxolimab in advanced cancers. Using immunoSEQ multiplex PCR, the repertoire was profiled, and TCRdb retains in-frame clones only, with some absent. The data hold around 100,000 clones, with approximately 89% observed a single time. The starting material was CD4+ or CD8+ T cells sorted from blood, obtained in a trial of the OX40 agonist ivuxolimab. Every receptor here comes from an adult with an advanced solid tumor such as melanoma, head and neck, liver or kidney cancer.

This chain uses TRBV7-3 with TRBJ2-1, with 10 bases fitting TRBD2. Per the germline V gene, CDR1 is SGHTA and CDR2 is FQGTGA. This CDR3 spans 14 amino acids. V gave up 5 bases and J gave up 5 bases; unmatched junction bases: 3. CDR3: CASSRAGGNNEQFF. The DNA for the CDR3 is TGTGCCAGCAGCCGAGCGGGGGGGAACAATGAGCAGTTCTTC. Variable domain in full (rest from reference TRBV7-3 and TRBJ2-1): GAGVSQTPSNKVTEKGKYVELRCDPISGHTALYWYRQSLGQGPEFLIYFQGTGAADDSGLPNDRFFAVRPEGSVSTLKIQRTERGDSAVYLCASSRAGGNNEQFFGPGTRLTVL.

The J gene is TRBJ1-1, the V gene TRBV5-1, with TRBD1 as a possible D gene (5 bases). CDR1 SGHRS and CDR2 YFSETQ come from the germline V gene. This CDR3 region has 14 residues. V dropped 2 bases and J dropped 0 bases, with 8 bases sitting between them. CDR3 protein: CASSFAGLNTEAFF. DNA for the CDR3: TGCGCCAGCAGCTTCGCAGGGCTGAACACTGAAGCTTTCTTT.

The chain combines TRBV30 with TRBJ1-1; TRBD1 might be the D (5 bases). Trimming pared 3 bases from V and 0 bases from J, leaving 14 bases between. CDR1 and CDR2 from the germline V gene are GTSNPN and SVGIG (reference sequence). CDR3 length: 15 residues. CDR3 coding DNA: TGTGCCTGGAGCCTCGGGGGTCACATGAACACTGAAGCTTTCTTT. Protein product: CAWSLGGHMNTEAFF.

The rearrangement uses TRBV18 and TRBJ2-7, with TRBD1 identical over 8 bases. Trimming cost V 0 bases and J 5 bases; bases outside gene matches: 6. The germline CDR1 and CDR2 sequences are KGHSH and LQKENI. The CDR3 contains 15 residues. This CDR3 is CASSPPRDRSHEQYF. CDR3 coding DNA: TGTGCCAGCTCACCACCCCGGGACAGGTCGCACGAGCAGTACTTC.

The chain couples TRBV7-9 to TRBJ2-1; D is perhaps TRBD1 (6 bases). Germline V gene data show CDR1 as SEHNR and CDR2 as FQNEAQ (reference sequence). CDR3 size: 16 residues. The V end lost 4 bases, the J end lost 3 bases, and 16 bases lay between the germline ends. The chain's CDR3 is CASSSGPLQGYNEQFF. CDR3 DNA: TGTGCCAGCAGCTCTGGGCCCTTACAGGGCTACAATGAGCAGTTCTTC.

The chain is built from TRBV6-1 and TRBJ1-1; no clear D. The CDR3 is 12 residues long. Trimming removed 4 bases at V and 8 bases at J, with 11 bases between. Per germline, CDR1 MNHNS and CDR2 SASEGT. The CDR3 loop reads CASSVRRREAFF. The CDR3 coding sequence is TGTGCCAGCAGTGTCAGGCGGCGCGAAGCTTTCTTT.

Only one count was recorded for this clone. This sequence joins TRBV6-5 and TRBJ1-4; D may be TRBD1 (6 bases). Germline CDR1 and CDR2: MNHEY and SVGAGI. Trimming cost V 8 bases and J 8 bases, with 15 bases left between them. This CDR3 comprises 13 residues. CDR3 coding DNA: TGTGCCAGCCGAAGAACAGGGTTAGAAAAACTGTTTTTT. It translates to CASRRTGLEKLFF.

The chain employs TRBV4-2 and TRBJ2-7; no reliable D call. Germline CDR1 LGHNA, CDR2 YNFKEQ. This CDR3 has 15 amino acids. V lost 0 bases and J lost 3, with 12 bases in between. The CDR3 sequence is CASSQDPGRDYEQYF. CDR3 DNA: TGTGCCAGCAGCCAAGATCCGGGTCGTGACTACGAGCAGTACTTC.

This sequence joins TRBV30 and TRBJ2-4; maybe TRBD1 (5 bases). The CDR3 totals 15 residues. Deletions cut 0 bases from V and 0 bases from J, with 9 bases between. CDR1 is GTSNPN, CDR2 SVGIG, per germline (reference sequence). The CDR3 spells CAWSVKGLAKNIQYF. In nucleotides, the CDR3 is TGTGCCTGGAGTGTAAAGGGGCTAGCCAAAAACATTCAGTACTTC.

For the CDR3, the DNA is TGTGCCAGCAGCGTAGGGACGGGACTAGCGGGAGGCAAGAAGGCCGGGGAGCTGTTTTTT. Protein sequence: CASSVGTGLAGGKKAGELFF. The chain has TRBV9 and TRBJ2-2, with TRBD2 matching 15 bases. Germline V lookup: CDR1 SGDLS, CDR2 YYNGEE. With 0 bases clipped from V and 6 bases from J, the junction kept 12 bases outside the gene matches. The CDR3 consists of 20 residues.

This chain links TRBV5-1 with TRBJ1-3; 10 bases line up with TRBD1. The CDR3 covers 18 residues. CDR1 is SGHRS and CDR2 is YFSETQ in the germline V gene. V dropped 0 bases and J dropped 1; count of bases not matched to a gene: 7. The CDR3 region is CASSLERQGQGSGNTIYF. The DNA for the CDR3 is TGCGCCAGCAGCTTGGAAAGACAGGGACAGGGGTCTGGAAACACCATATATTTT.

The chain carries TRBV18 and TRBJ1-3, with unresolved D. Germline assignment: CDR1 KGHSH and CDR2 LQKENI. There are 14 residues in the CDR3. Trimming left V 3 bases short and J 0 bases short, with 6 bases between. For the CDR3, the DNA is TGTGCCAGCTCACCTGACTCCTCTGGAAACACCATATATTTT. Translated, it gives CASSPDSSGNTIYF.

Remarks on this clone: A read error may account for a junction end that differs from germline. The DNA for the CDR3 is TGTGCCAGCAGTGAAGCATTCGGCGGGTACAGGCACTTC. Translating gives CASSEAFGGYRHF. This rearrangement joins TRBV6-1 to TRBJ2-7, with D possibly called TRBD1 or TRBD2 (5 bases each). The CDR3 spans 13 residues. Germline loops: CDR1 MNHNS, CDR2 SASEGT.

In DNA form, the CDR3 reads TGTGCCACCAGCAGAGAGGGCAATGAGCAGTTCTTC. Amino acid sequence: CATSREGNEQFF. J is TRBJ2-1 and V is TRBV15; D is uncertain. This CDR3 is built from 12 residues. Trimming took off 0 bases at V and 6 bases at J, with 3 bases between the two ends. From germline, CDR1 is LNHNV and CDR2 YYDKDF (reference sequence).

CDR3 coding DNA: TGTGCCATCAGTGCCGGGACTAGCGGCACAGATACGCAGTATTTT. It translates to CAISAGTSGTDTQYF. This chain uses TRBV10-3 with TRBJ2-3, with 10 bases fitting TRBD2. Germline CDR1 reads ENHRY; CDR2 reads SYGVKD. The V segment lost 4 bases and the J segment 1 base; nucleotides outside the gene matches: 2. The CDR3 covers 15 residues.

The chain couples TRBV5-1 to TRBJ1-1, with D tentatively TRBD1 (6 bases). The CDR3 runs to 16 residues. Trimming left V 5 bases short and J 1 base short, with 18 bases between. CDR1 is SGHRS, CDR2 YFSETQ, per germline. The CDR3 nucleotides are TGCGCCAGCAGACGGGACACCGGAGTGGGGAACACTGAAGCTTTCTTT. Translation gives CASRRDTGVGNTEAFF.

This chain uses TRBV28 with TRBJ1-4, with 8 nucleotides matching TRBD1. Trimming removed 3 bases from V and 10 bases from J; junction bases left unmatched: 13. This CDR3 is built from 16 residues. Germline V gene lookup returns CDR1 MDHEN and CDR2 SYDVKM. The CDR3 region is CASSFGDGTGGLKLFF. The CDR3 DNA reads TGTGCCAGCAGTTTCGGCGACGGGACAGGAGGTCTAAAACTGTTTTTT.

The chain uses TRBV5-8 and TRBJ2-3; maybe TRBD1 (7 bases). V was trimmed by 2 bases and J by 0 bases, leaving 13 bases between them. Germline V CDR1 and CDR2: SGHTS, YDEGEE. The CDR3 consists of 16 residues. Written as DNA, the CDR3 is TGTGCCAGCAGCTTAGCGACAGGGACTAGCACAGATACGCAGTATTTT. Its translation is CASSLATGTSTDTQYF.

The chain recombines TRBV11-3 with TRBJ2-7; D is unresolved. Germline-derived CDR1 and CDR2 are SGHNT and YENEEA. The CDR3 runs to 12 residues. The V end lost 5 bases, the J end lost 1 base, and 6 bases lay between the germline ends. For the CDR3, the DNA is TGTGCCAGCAGCGGACGGTCCTACGAGCAGTACTTC. Translating gives CASSGRSYEQYF.

The J gene is TRBJ2-4, the V gene TRBV10-2; the D gene is possibly TRBD2 (5 bases). Per the germline V gene, CDR1 is WSHSY and CDR2 is SAAADI. V gave up 10 bases and J gave up 2 bases, with 18 bases separating them. This CDR3 is built from 15 residues. The chain's CDR3 is CANLPRPGTKNIQYF. The CDR3 bases are TGCGCCAACCTGCCCCGTCCCGGGACCAAAAACATTCAGTACTTC.

J is TRBJ1-5 and V is TRBV28; a possible D gene is TRBD1 (6 bases). The germline V gene has CDR1 MDHEN and CDR2 SYDVKM. The CDR3 extends over 17 amino acids. Trimming left V 6 bases short and J 0 bases short, with 18 bases between. CDR3 bases: TGTGCCAGCAGACGGTCCCCGACAGGCTATAGCAATCAGCCCCAGCATTTT. Protein product: CASRRSPTGYSNQPQHF.

The V and J genes are TRBV5-1 and TRBJ2-7; TRBD2 matches 11 bases. V shed 4 bases, J shed 3 bases, and the junction held 6 bases outside the gene matches. The germline CDR1 and CDR2 sequences are SGHRS and YFSETQ. The CDR3 contains 15 residues. CDR3 loop: CASSGLAGFNYEQYF. The CDR3 DNA follows: TGCGCCAGCAGCGGACTAGCGGGCTTCAACTACGAGCAGTACTTC.

The chain uses TRBV7-3 and TRBJ2-1; 9 bases map to TRBD2. Trimming cost V 5 bases and J 6 bases; bases outside gene matches: 11. CDR1 SGHTA and CDR2 FQGTGA come from the germline V gene. CDR3 length: 16 amino acids. CDR3 region: CASSKGAGGRFNEQFF. DNA for the CDR3: TGTGCCAGCAGCAAAGGGGCGGGAGGGAGGTTCAATGAGCAGTTCTTC.

The chain joins TRBV27 to TRBJ2-1, with 10 bases matching TRBD2. V lost 7 bases, J lost 2 bases, and 8 bases stayed unmatched. The CDR3 sequence is 16 residues long. CDR1 and CDR2 (germline): MNHEY, SMNVEV (reference sequence). DNA for the CDR3: TGTGCCAGCAACGCCTTAGCGGGAGGCGCCTACAATGAGCAGTTCTTC. This encodes CASNALAGGAYNEQFF.

The J gene is TRBJ1-1, the V gene TRBV7-2; unclear D gene. This CDR3 has 14 amino acids. Trimming removed 5 bases from V and 1 base from J, with 11 bases in between. Germline V lookup: CDR1 SGHTA, CDR2 FQGNSA. The CDR3 region is CASSPAFGNTEAFF. CDR3 DNA sequence: TGTGCCAGCAGCCCGGCATTCGGGAACACTGAAGCTTTCTTT.

The chain combines TRBV19 with TRBJ2-4; unclear D gene. The V end was cut by 3 bases, the J end by 7 bases, with 10 bases between. The CDR3 extends over 13 amino acids. CDR1 LNHDA and CDR2 SQIVND come from the germline V gene (reference sequence). The CDR3 sequence: CASSIPPNNIQYF. The CDR3 DNA is TGTGCCAGTAGTATTCCCCCTAACAACATTCAGTACTTC.

The V gene is TRBV9, the J gene TRBJ2-7; unclear D gene. The CDR3 length is 13 residues. V gave up 2 bases and J gave up 6 bases, with 12 bases separating them. Germline CDR1 and CDR2: SGDLS and YYNGEE. The chain's CDR3 is CASSVGMVSEQYF. CDR3 sequence (DNA): TGTGCCAGCAGCGTCGGTATGGTCTCCGAGCAGTACTTC.